The clone carrying this T cell receptor beta chain was observed a handful of times. The record originates from a study of beta chain features in type 1 diabetes. Sequenced material consisted of expressed TCRB transcripts (all of the isolated RNA was reverse transcribed). The assay was immunoSEQ multiplex PCR, and TCRdb's table has in-frame clones only and misses some. The repertoire has 350,000 or so clones, about 18% of them found once; the top ten carry under 0.05%. Sequenced material: naive CD4+ T cells from blood. The sequence was obtained from a woman in her late teens or twenties in good health.

The CDR3 DNA reads as TGCAGCGTTGATCCCTTGAACACTGAAGCTTTCTTT. Protein: CSVDPLNTEAFF. V usage is TRBV29-1 and J usage is TRBJ1-1; no clear D. Germline lookup yields CDR1 SQVTM and CDR2 ANQGSEA. Between the trimmed V and J ends, which lost 3 bases and 0 bases, there was a span of 5 bases. The CDR3 is 12 amino acids.